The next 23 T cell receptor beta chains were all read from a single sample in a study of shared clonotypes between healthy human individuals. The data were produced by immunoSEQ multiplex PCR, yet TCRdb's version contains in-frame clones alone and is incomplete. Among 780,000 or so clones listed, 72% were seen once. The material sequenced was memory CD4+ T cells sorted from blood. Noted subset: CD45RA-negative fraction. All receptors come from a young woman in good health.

As DNA, the CDR3 is TGTGCCAGCAGCCCCTCCACCCGGGGGGGATACAATGAGCAGTTCTTC. Translated, it gives CASSPSTRGGYNEQFF. The V call is TRBV9, the J call TRBJ2-1, with 8 nucleotides matching TRBD2. The CDR3 runs 16 residues. Germline values: CDR1 SGDLS, CDR2 YYNGEE. V shed 4 bases and J 4 bases; nucleotides not matched to a gene: 10.

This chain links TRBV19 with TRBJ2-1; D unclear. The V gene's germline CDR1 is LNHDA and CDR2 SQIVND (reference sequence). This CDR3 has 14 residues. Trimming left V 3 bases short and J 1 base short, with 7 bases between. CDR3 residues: CASSIDRSYNEQFF. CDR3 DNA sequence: TGTGCCAGTAGTATCGATAGGTCCTACAATGAGCAGTTCTTC.

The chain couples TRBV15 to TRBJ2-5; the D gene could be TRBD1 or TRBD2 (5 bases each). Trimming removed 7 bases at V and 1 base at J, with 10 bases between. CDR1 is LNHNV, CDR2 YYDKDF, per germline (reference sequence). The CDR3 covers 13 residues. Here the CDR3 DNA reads TGTGCCACCACCCCGGGACCCCAAGAGACCCAGTACTTC. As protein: CATTPGPQETQYF.

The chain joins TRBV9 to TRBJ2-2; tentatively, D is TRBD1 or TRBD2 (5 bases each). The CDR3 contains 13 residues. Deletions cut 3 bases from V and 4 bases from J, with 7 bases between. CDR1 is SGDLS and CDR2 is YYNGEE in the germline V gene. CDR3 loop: CASSAGATGELFF. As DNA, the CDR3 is TGTGCCAGCAGCGCCGGGGCCACCGGGGAGCTGTTTTTT.

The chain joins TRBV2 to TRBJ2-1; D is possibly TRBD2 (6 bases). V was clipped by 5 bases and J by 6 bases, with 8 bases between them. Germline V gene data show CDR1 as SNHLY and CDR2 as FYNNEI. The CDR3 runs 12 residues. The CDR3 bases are TGTGCCAGCAGTCGGGAGATCAATGAGCAGTTCTTC. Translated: CASSREINEQFF.

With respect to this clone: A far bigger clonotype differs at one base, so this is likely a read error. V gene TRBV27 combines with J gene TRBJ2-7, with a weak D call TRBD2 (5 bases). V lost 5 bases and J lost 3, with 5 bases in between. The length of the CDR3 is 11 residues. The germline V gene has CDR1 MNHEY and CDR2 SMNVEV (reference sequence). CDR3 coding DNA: TGTGCCAGCAGTGACTACTACGAGCAGTACTTC. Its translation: CASSDYYEQYF.

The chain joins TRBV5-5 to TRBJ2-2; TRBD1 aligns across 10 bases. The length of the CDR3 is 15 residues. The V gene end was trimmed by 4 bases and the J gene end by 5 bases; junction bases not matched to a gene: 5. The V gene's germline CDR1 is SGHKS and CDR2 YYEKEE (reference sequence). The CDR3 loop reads CASSPWTGGTGELFF. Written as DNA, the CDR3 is TGTGCCAGCAGCCCGTGGACAGGGGGAACCGGGGAGCTGTTTTTT.

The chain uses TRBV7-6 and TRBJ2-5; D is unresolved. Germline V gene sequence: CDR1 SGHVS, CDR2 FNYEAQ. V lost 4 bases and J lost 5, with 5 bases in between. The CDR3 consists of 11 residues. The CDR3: CASSYSETQYF. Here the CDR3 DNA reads TGTGCCAGCAGCTACAGTGAGACCCAGTACTTC. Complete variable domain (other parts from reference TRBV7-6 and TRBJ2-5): GAGVSQSPRYKVTKRGQDVALRCDPISGHVSLYWYRQALGQGPEFLTYFNYEAQQDKSGLPNDRFSAERPEGSISTLTIQRTEQRDSAMYRCASSYSETQYFGPGTRLLVL.

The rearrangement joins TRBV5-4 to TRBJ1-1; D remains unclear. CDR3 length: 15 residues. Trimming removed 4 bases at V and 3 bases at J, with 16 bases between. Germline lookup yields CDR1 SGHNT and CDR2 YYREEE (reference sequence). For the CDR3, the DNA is TGTGCCAGCAGCCCTCTCGGCTGGAGGGACACTGAAGCTTTCTTT. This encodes CASSPLGWRDTEAFF.

The CDR3 region has the DNA TGTGCCAGCAGCTTAGAAGGGTGGCGGAATCTAACCTACGAGCAGTACTTC. Translating gives CASSLEGWRNLTYEQYF. The chain combines TRBV7-3 with TRBJ2-7; D gene ambiguous. The CDR3 is 17 residues long. The germline CDR1 and CDR2 sequences are SGHTA and FQGTGA. The ends were cut back, 2 bases at V and 2 bases at J, with 19 bases in the middle.

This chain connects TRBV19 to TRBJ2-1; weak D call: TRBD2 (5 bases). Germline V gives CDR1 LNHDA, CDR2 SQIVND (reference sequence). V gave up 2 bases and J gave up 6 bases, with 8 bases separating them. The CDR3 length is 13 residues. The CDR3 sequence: CASSISRANEQFF. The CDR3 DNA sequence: TGTGCCAGTAGTATATCGAGGGCCAATGAGCAGTTCTTC.

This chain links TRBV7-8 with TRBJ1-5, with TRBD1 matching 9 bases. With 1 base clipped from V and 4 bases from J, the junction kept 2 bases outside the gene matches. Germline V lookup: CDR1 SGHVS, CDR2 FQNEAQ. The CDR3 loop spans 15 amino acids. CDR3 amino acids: CASSLETGGNQPQHF. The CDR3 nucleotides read TGTGCCAGCAGCTTAGAGACAGGGGGGAATCAGCCCCAGCATTTT.

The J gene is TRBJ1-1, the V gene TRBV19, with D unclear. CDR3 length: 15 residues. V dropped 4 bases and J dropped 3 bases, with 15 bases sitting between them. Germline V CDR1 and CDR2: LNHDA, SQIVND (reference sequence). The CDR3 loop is CASSTNGGLDTEAFF. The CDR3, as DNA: TGTGCCAGTAGTACCAACGGCGGGTTAGACACTGAAGCTTTCTTT.

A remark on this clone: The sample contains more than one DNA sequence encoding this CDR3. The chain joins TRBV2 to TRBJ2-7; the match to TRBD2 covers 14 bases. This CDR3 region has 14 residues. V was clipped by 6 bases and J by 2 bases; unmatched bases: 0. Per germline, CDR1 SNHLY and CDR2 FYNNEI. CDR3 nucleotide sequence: TGTGCCAGCAGGGGACTAGCGGGAGCCTACGAGCAGTACTTC. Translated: CASRGLAGAYEQYF.

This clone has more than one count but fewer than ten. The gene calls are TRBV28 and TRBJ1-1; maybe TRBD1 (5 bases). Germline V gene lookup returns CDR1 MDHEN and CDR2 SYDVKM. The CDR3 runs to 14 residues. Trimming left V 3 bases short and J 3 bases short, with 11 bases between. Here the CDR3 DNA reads TGTGCCAGCAGTTTTGCAGGGTACGACACTGAAGCTTTCTTT. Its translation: CASSFAGYDTEAFF.

CDR3 loop: CAWGGQGSDTQYF. CDR3 nucleotides: TGTGCCTGGGGCGGACAGGGCTCAGATACGCAGTATTTT. The J gene is TRBJ2-3, the V gene TRBV30, with TRBD1 matching 8 bases. CDR1 GTSNPN and CDR2 SVGIG come from the germline V gene (reference sequence). The CDR3 contains 13 residues. Trimming cost V 5 bases and J 4 bases; bases outside gene matches: 5.

In DNA form, the CDR3 reads TGCGCCAGCAGCTTGGTGGGGACTAGCAAGGATACGCAGTATTTT. This encodes CASSLVGTSKDTQYF. The chain links TRBV5-1 to TRBJ2-3; 9 bases map to TRBD2. The V and J ends lost 0 bases and 6 bases, in that order; junction bases with no gene match: 5. The CDR3 loop spans 15 amino acids. The germline gives CDR1 SGHRS, CDR2 YFSETQ.

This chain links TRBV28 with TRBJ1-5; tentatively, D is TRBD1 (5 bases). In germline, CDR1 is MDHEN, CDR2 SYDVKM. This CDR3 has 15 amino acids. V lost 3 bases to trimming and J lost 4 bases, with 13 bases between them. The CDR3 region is CASSLRAGRNQPQHF. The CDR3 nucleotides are TGTGCCAGCAGTTTGAGGGCAGGGCGAAATCAGCCCCAGCATTTT.

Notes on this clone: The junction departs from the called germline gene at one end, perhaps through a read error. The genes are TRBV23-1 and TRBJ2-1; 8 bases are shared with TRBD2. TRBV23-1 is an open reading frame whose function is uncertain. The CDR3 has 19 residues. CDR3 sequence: CASSPKLLADTGYYNGQFF. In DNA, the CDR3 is TGCGCCAGCAGTCCCAAACTACTAGCGGACACTGGGTATTACAATGGGCAGTTCTTC.

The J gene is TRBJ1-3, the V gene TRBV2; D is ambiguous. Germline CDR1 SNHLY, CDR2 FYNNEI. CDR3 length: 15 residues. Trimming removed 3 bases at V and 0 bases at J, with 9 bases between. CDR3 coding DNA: TGTGCCAGCAGTGACCGGGGTTTCTCTGGAAACACCATATATTTT. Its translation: CASSDRGFSGNTIYF.

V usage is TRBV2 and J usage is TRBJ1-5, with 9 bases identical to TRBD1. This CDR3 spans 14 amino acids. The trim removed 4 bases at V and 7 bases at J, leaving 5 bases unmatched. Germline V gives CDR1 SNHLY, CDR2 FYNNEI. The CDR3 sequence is CASSAQGAGQPQHF. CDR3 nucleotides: TGTGCCAGCAGTGCACAGGGGGCCGGGCAGCCCCAGCATTTT.

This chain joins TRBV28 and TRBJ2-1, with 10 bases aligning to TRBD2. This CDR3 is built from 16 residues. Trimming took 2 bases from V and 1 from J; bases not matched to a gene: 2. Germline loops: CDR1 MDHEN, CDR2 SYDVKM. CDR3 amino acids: CASSLLAGASYNEQFF. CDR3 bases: TGTGCCAGCAGTTTACTAGCGGGAGCTTCCTACAATGAGCAGTTCTTC.

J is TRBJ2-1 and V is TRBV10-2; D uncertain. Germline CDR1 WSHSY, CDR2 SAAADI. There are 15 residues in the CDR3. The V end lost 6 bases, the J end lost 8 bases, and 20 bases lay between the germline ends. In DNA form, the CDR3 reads TGCGCCAGCAGAGACGTCCTTAGCCTCGGCGATGAGCAGTTCTTC. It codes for CASRDVLSLGDEQFF.